A single sample gave rise to the 27 T cell receptor beta chains below, sequenced in a study of blood T cell repertoires in COVID-19. The protocol was immunoSEQ multiplex PCR, while the TCRdb copy is restricted to in-frame clones and leaves out a portion. The sample has around 75,000 clones, about 86% seen once. What was sequenced was peripheral blood. The receptor source for this set is a man in his sixties or seventies with active COVID-19.

CDR3 in DNA: TGTGCCAGCAGCTTAGGGGACAGGGGGGAAACTTCGGCCGTGAACACTGAAGCTTTCTTT. Its translation is CASSLGDRGETSAVNTEAFF. J is TRBJ1-1 and V is TRBV7-8, with 11 positions matching TRBD1. The V gene's germline CDR1 is SGHVS and CDR2 FQNEAQ. The length of the CDR3 is 20 residues. V gave up 1 base and J gave up 0 bases; unmatched junction bases: 13.

A word on this clone: A read error may produce the germline difference seen at one junction end. The chain recombines TRBV20-1 with TRBJ1-2; 7 nucleotides match TRBD1. CDR1 is DFQATT and CDR2 is SNEGSKA in the germline V gene (reference sequence). CDR3 length: 11 residues. For the CDR3, the DNA is TGCAGTGCCAGAGGGGGCCTGGGCTACACCTTC. This sequence encodes CSARGGLGYTF.

The chain combines TRBV12-3 or TRBV12-4 with TRBJ1-1, with unresolved D. V shed 4 bases and J shed 1 base, with 4 bases lying between them. The CDR3 totals 12 residues. The CDR3 DNA reads TGTGCCAGCAGTTACGGGAACACTGAAGCTTTCTTT. This codes for CASSYGNTEAFF.

J is TRBJ1-4 and V is TRBV5-1, with 7 bases matching TRBD1. The CDR3 contains 14 residues. Trimming at V came to 4 bases and at J to 8 bases, leaving 8 bases not matched to a gene. The germline V gene encodes CDR1 SGHRS and CDR2 YFSETQ. In DNA form, the CDR3 reads TGCGCCAGCAGCAGGACAGGCCAAGGGGAAAAACTGTTTTTT. Translating it yields CASSRTGQGEKLFF.

There are a few counts of this clone. V and J are TRBV7-9 and TRBJ1-2; 8 bases are a match to TRBD1. CDR1 is SEHNR and CDR2 is FQNEAQ in the germline V gene (reference sequence). V gave up 3 bases and J gave up 8 bases; unmatched junction bases: 2. The CDR3 length is 12 residues. The CDR3 loop is CASSLGTGGYTF. CDR3 nucleotide sequence: TGTGCCAGCAGCTTGGGGACAGGCGGCTACACCTTC.

The gene calls are TRBV11-3 and TRBJ2-7; tentatively, D is TRBD1 (6 bases). The V end was cut by 5 bases, the J end by 3 bases, with 11 bases between. Germline V gene data show CDR1 as SGHNT and CDR2 as YENEEA. CDR3 length equals 13 residues. The CDR3 loop is CASSPGASYEQYF. CDR3 nucleotides: TGTGCCAGCAGCCCAGGGGCAAGCTACGAGCAGTACTTC.

The chain has TRBV4-2 and TRBJ2-3, with D possibly matching TRBD1 (6 bases). The CDR3 loop spans 18 amino acids. In germline, CDR1 is LGHNA, CDR2 YNFKEQ. Deletions cut 0 bases from V and 2 bases from J, with 18 bases between. CDR3 coding DNA: TGTGCCAGCAGCCAAGATACTGGTGGGGACACCTACACAGATACGCAGTATTTT. Translation: CASSQDTGGDTYTDTQYF.

This clone is a singleton in its sample. V is TRBV28 and J is TRBJ1-1; tentative D call: TRBD1 (5 bases). Trimming cost V 8 bases and J 0 bases, with 16 bases left between them. This CDR3 spans 15 amino acids. The germline V gene encodes CDR1 MDHEN and CDR2 SYDVKM. The DNA of the CDR3 is TGTGCCAGCCAACGGGAGGGGCAGGTGAACACTGAAGCTTTCTTT. Encoded protein: CASQREGQVNTEAFF.

V is TRBV19 and J is TRBJ1-1; D is undetermined. Germline loops: CDR1 LNHDA, CDR2 SQIVND (reference sequence). The V gene lost 4 bases and the J gene lost 7 bases, with 7 bases spanning the gap. The CDR3 spans 11 residues. The CDR3: CASSRANEAFF. The CDR3 DNA reads TGTGCCAGTAGTAGGGCAAATGAAGCTTTCTTT.

This clone is medium-sized by share. The J gene is TRBJ2-2, the V gene TRBV7-9; D gene uncertain. Looked up from germline, CDR1 is SEHNR and CDR2 is FQNEAQ (reference sequence). The length of the CDR3 is 13 residues. V was shortened by 5 bases and J by 6 bases, with 10 bases between the two germline ends. This CDR3 reads CASSPVAAGELFF. As DNA, the CDR3 is TGTGCCAGCAGCCCGGTTGCCGCCGGGGAGCTGTTTTTT.

For the CDR3, the DNA is TGTGCCTGGAGTGTACTAGCGGGAGGGGCCGGGGAGCTGTTTTTT. It translates to CAWSVLAGGAGELFF. The V and J genes are TRBV30 and TRBJ2-2; 13 nucleotides match TRBD2. V gave up 0 bases and J gave up 6 bases; unmatched junction bases: 1. CDR1 is GTSNPN, CDR2 SVGIG, per germline (reference sequence). The CDR3 spans 15 residues.

The genes are TRBV6-2 or TRBV6-3 and TRBJ2-3; TRBD2 matches at 13 bases. J gave up 5 bases and V 6 bases, and 11 bases lay outside the gene matches. CDR1 is MNHEY, CDR2 SVGEGT, per germline. The length of the CDR3 is 17 residues. The CDR3 bases are TGTGCCAGCAGCCCGGGGACTAGCGGGATAATAGGAGATACGCAGTATTTT. Its translation is CASSPGTSGIIGDTQYF.

This chain links TRBV27 with TRBJ2-3; weak D call: TRBD2 (5 bases). The CDR3 length is 16 residues. Germline lookup yields CDR1 MNHEY and CDR2 SMNVEV (reference sequence). With 6 bases removed from V and 6 bases from J, the gap between germline ends came to 22 bases. The CDR3 spells CASSEGAENYGDTQYF. In nucleotides, the CDR3 is TGTGCCAGCAGCGAGGGAGCGGAAAACTACGGGGATACGCAGTATTTT.

The count of this clone is one. The chain carries TRBV2 and TRBJ2-7, with D maybe TRBD2 (6 bases). This CDR3 region has 15 residues. Germline loops: CDR1 SNHLY, CDR2 FYNNEI. The V gene lost 8 bases and the J gene lost 2 bases, with 19 bases spanning the gap. CDR3: CASCGVSGLAYEQYF. For the CDR3, the DNA is TGTGCCAGCTGTGGGGTCTCGGGACTGGCCTACGAGCAGTACTTC. The variable domain in full, with the rest retrieved from reference TRBV2 and TRBJ2-7, is EPEVTQTPSHQVTQMGQEVILRCVPISNHLYFYWYRQILGQKVEFLVSFYNNEISEKSEIFDDQFSVERPDGSNFTLKIRSTKLEDSAMYFCASCGVSGLAYEQYFGPGTRLTVT.

The chain has TRBV18 and TRBJ2-7, with 9 bases matching TRBD1. V lost 3 bases and J lost 2; bases outside the gene matches: 8. The germline V gene has CDR1 KGHSH and CDR2 LQKENI. The CDR3 is 16 amino acids. The DNA for the CDR3 is TGTGCCAGCTCACCCCCTCCGGGACAGGGCGCCTACGAGCAGTACTTC. Amino acids: CASSPPPGQGAYEQYF. Complete variable domain (other parts from reference TRBV18 and TRBJ2-7): NAGVMQNPRHLVRRRGQEARLRCSPMKGHSHVYWYRQLPEEGLKFMVYLQKENIIDESGMPKERFSAEFPKEGPSILRIQQVVRGDSAAYFCASSPPPGQGAYEQYFGPGTRLTVT.

This chain connects TRBV10-3 to TRBJ2-3; the D gene is possibly TRBD2 (6 bases). Trimming took off 10 bases at V and 3 bases at J, with 17 bases between the two ends. The CDR3 is 14 amino acids. CDR1 ENHRY and CDR2 SYGVKD come from the germline V gene. CDR3 coding DNA: TGTGCCACCCGGGGCGGGACTCAGACAGATACGCAGTATTTT. It encodes CATRGGTQTDTQYF.

The rearrangement uses TRBV18 and TRBJ1-1; D ambiguous. The CDR3 totals 15 residues. The V end lost 3 bases, the J end lost 0 bases, and 11 bases lay between the germline ends. Per the germline V gene, CDR1 is KGHSH and CDR2 is LQKENI. The DNA for the CDR3 is TGTGCCAGCTCACCCCGTGGAGGCCTGAACACTGAAGCTTTCTTT. This codes for CASSPRGGLNTEAFF.

CDR3 residues: CASSPPTATLADQYF. The CDR3 DNA sequence: TGTGCCAGCAGCCCACCGACAGCCACTCTAGCGGACCAGTACTTC. The chain has TRBV6-2 or TRBV6-3 and TRBJ2-7; 7 nucleotides agree with TRBD2. The CDR3 length is 15 residues. Germline CDR1 and CDR2: MNHEY and SVGEGT. V was pared by 6 bases and J by 10 bases, with 18 bases of the junction left unmatched.

The rearrangement joins TRBV9 to TRBJ1-2; a weak D match, TRBD1 (5 bases). The CDR3 has 15 residues. CDR1 and CDR2 (germline): SGDLS, YYNGEE. The V end was cut by 4 bases, the J end by 4 bases, with 17 bases between. The CDR3 sequence is CASSMDPGRGYGYTF. Written as DNA, the CDR3 is TGTGCCAGCAGCATGGACCCAGGGCGAGGCTATGGCTACACCTTC.

This sequence joins TRBV6-1 and TRBJ2-7; D is perhaps TRBD1 (6 bases). The CDR3 is made up of 14 amino acids. Trimming removed 2 bases from V and 4 bases from J, with 12 bases in between. Germline CDR1 is MNHNS and CDR2 is SASEGT. The CDR3 DNA follows: TGTGCCAGCAGTGAAACAGGGTTGGGATACGAGCAGTACTTC. It codes for CASSETGLGYEQYF.

The V and J genes are TRBV6-5 and TRBJ2-3, with 8 bases matching TRBD2. Trimming cost V 6 bases and J 4 bases; bases outside gene matches: 6. There are 14 residues in the CDR3. Per germline, CDR1 MNHEY and CDR2 SVGAGI. CDR3 residues: CASSLTRGADTQYF. CDR3 DNA: TGTGCCAGCAGCCTTACGCGGGGGGCAGATACGCAGTATTTT.

V gene TRBV5-1 combines with J gene TRBJ2-6; D not resolved. Germline loops: CDR1 SGHRS, CDR2 YFSETQ. The CDR3 runs 15 residues. With 1 base removed from V and 1 base from J, the gap between germline ends came to 6 bases. CDR3 amino acids: CASSLSPSGANVLTF. The CDR3 DNA is TGCGCCAGCAGCTTGTCCCCGTCTGGGGCCAACGTCCTGACTTTC.

This chain connects TRBV20-1 to TRBJ2-3, with 9 bases aligning to TRBD1. Germline values: CDR1 DFQATT, CDR2 SNEGSKA (reference sequence). The CDR3 consists of 16 residues. Trimming at V came to 3 bases and at J to 3 bases, leaving 10 bases not matched to a gene. This CDR3 reads CSASGQGQGGTDTQYF. As DNA, the CDR3 is TGCAGTGCTAGTGGCCAGGGACAGGGAGGAACAGATACGCAGTATTTT.

The V gene is TRBV6-5, the J gene TRBJ1-2; a weak D match, TRBD1 (6 bases). CDR3 length equals 15 residues. Germline CDR1 is MNHEY and CDR2 is SVGAGI. Trimming removed 0 bases from V and 3 bases from J, with 11 bases in between. Here the CDR3 DNA reads TGTGCCAGCAGTTACTCGGGGGCCAGGGACTATGGCTACACCTTC. Protein: CASSYSGARDYGYTF.

The chain carries TRBV4-2 and TRBJ1-2; possible D gene TRBD1, 6 bases. The ends were cut back, 0 bases at V and 0 bases at J, with 8 bases in the middle. Germline values: CDR1 LGHNA, CDR2 YNFKEQ. This CDR3 region has 15 residues. Here the CDR3 reads CASSQDTGTNYGYTF. The CDR3 nucleotides read TGTGCCAGCAGCCAAGATACAGGGACTAACTATGGCTACACCTTC.

The chain has TRBV6-1 and TRBJ1-2; D not resolved. V shed 3 bases and J shed 8 bases, with 10 bases lying between them. The germline V gene has CDR1 MNHNS and CDR2 SASEGT. This CDR3 has 12 amino acids. The CDR3 DNA reads as TGTGCCAGCAGTGATACCCCCGGGGGCTACACCTTC. Protein: CASSDTPGGYTF.

This sequence joins TRBV18 and TRBJ2-5; TRBD2 aligns across 9 bases. After removal of 6 bases from V and 5 bases from J, the junction contained 13 bases not matched to a gene. Germline V gene sequence: CDR1 KGHSH, CDR2 LQKENI. This CDR3 is 16 amino acids long. This CDR3 is CASSPPSGTAGETQYF. In DNA, the CDR3 is TGTGCCAGCTCCCCCCCTAGCGGGACCGCTGGGGAGACCCAGTACTTC.